This T cell receptor beta chain was identified during a study of shared clonotypes between healthy human individuals. This CDR3 comprises 13 residues. Germline loops: CDR1 SGDLS, CDR2 YYNGEE. V was clipped by 4 bases and J by 2 bases, with 7 bases between them. Sequenced by immunoSEQ multiplex PCR; TCRdb stores in-frame clones only, minus some. The sample has some 2,100,000 clones, just over 90% seen once. A note on this clone: Other DNA variants within this sample encode the same CDR3.

Positive CCR7 selection of CD45RO-negative cells yielded the naive CD8 cells, and terminally differentiated effector memory CD45RA+ cells were excluded. V gene TRBV9 combines with J gene TRBJ1-5; the D is unclear. This clonotype originated in a man in his late teens or twenties in good health. Some clones in this sample may be carry-over from other donors' samples. The material sequenced was naive CD8+ T cells from PBMCs. CDR3: CASSPDGNQPQHF. The CDR3 nucleotides are TGTGCCAGCAGCCCAGACGGCAATCAGCCCCAGCATTTT.